This TCR beta chain was sequenced for a study of T cell changes during pregnancy in multiple sclerosis. The data were produced by immunoSEQ multiplex PCR, yet TCRdb's version contains in-frame clones alone and is incomplete. This table has roughly 45,000 clones, approximately 90% appearing once. Trimming at V came to 4 bases and at J to 6 bases, leaving 10 bases not matched to a gene. From germline, CDR1 is SGHRS and CDR2 YFSETQ. This CDR3 region has 15 residues. This sequence joins TRBV5-1 and TRBJ2-3, with 8 bases matching TRBD1. Material: CD4+ T cells from peripheral blood mononuclear cells, obtained in the second trimester of pregnancy. The clonotype was recovered from a female donor with multiple sclerosis, enrolled in a pregnancy study. The CDR3, as DNA: TGCGCCAGCAGCAACCGGGGGACAGGACTTGATACGCAGTATTTT. Amino acids: CASSNRGTGLDTQYF.